These T cell receptor beta chains were read from a single sample in a study of T cells in Graves' hyperthyroidism and ophthalmopathy. Each CDR3 protein is one row after TCRdb ran MiXCR on the multiplex PCR reads. The sample yields fewer than 400,000 distinct CDR3 sequences, 11% to 15% seen once. The sequencing input was blood. These receptor sequences come from a man aged 50 to 60 with Graves' ophthalmopathy. The CDR3 runs from the conserved cysteine through the conserved F or W. Each record gives: D gene, V gene, clone size, CDR3 length, J gene, CDR3 DNA, CDR3 protein. The D gene is left open where the match is weak. The size of a clone is reported for some rows only, either as once, few or many, or as a class for expanded clones.

>-|TRBV7-8|many|17|TRBJ2-7
TGTGCCAGCAGCTTAGCGACCGGGAGCGGGCGGTCCTACGAGCAGTACTTC
CASSLATGSGRSYEQYF
>TRBD1|TRBV10-3|few|12|TRBJ1-1
TGTGCCATTCAGACAGGGGGCACTGAAGCTTTCTTT
CAIQTGGTEAFF
>-|TRBV6-5|many|14|TRBJ2-3
TGTGCCAGCAGTTACTTGGGGGTTGCAGATACGCAGTATTTT
CASSYLGVADTQYF
>-|TRBV24-1|few|14|TRBJ2-7
TGTGCCACCAGTGATTTCGAGAGCCCCTACGAGCAGTACTTC
CATSDFESPYEQYF
>TRBD1|TRBV28|many|14|TRBJ2-7
TGTGCCAGCAGTCAGACAGGGTTCCCCTACGAGCAGTACTTC
CASSQTGFPYEQYF
>TRBD2|TRBV20-1|many|15|TRBJ2-5
TGCAGTGCTAGGACTAGCGGGAGGGTCCAAGAGACCCAGTACTTC
CSARTSGRVQETQYF
>TRBD1|TRBV30|-|15|TRBJ1-1
TGTGCCTGGAGTGCATCCGGGACAGGGCGGACTGAAGCTTTCTTT
CAWSASGTGRTEAFF
>TRBD1|TRBV4-1|many|15|TRBJ1-1
TGCGCCAGCAGCCACACAACAGGGGGCGGGACTGAAGCTTTCTTT
CASSHTTGGGTEAFF
>TRBD1|TRBV20-1|many|14|TRBJ1-2
TGCAGTGCTAGACACAGGGGGCGAAACTATGGCTACACCTTC
CSARHRGRNYGYTF
>-|TRBV4-2|many|16|TRBJ2-2
TGTGCCAGCAGCCAAGATTCGGGTTTATACACCGGGGAGCTGTTTTTT
CASSQDSGLYTGELFF
>-|TRBV30|many|13|TRBJ2-5
TGTGCCTGGAGTGGGGCAGGGCCAGAGACCCAGTACTTC
CAWSGAGPETQYF
>-|TRBV12-3/TRBV12-4|few|14|TRBJ2-3
TGTGCCAGCAGTTCGTATAGATACACAGATACGCAGTATTTT
CASSSYRYTDTQYF
>TRBD2|TRBV19|many|14|TRBJ2-7
TGTGCCAGTAGTGGCGGGACTAGCGGATACGAGCAGTACTTC
CASSGGTSGYEQYF
>-|TRBV15|few|20|TRBJ1-5
TGTGCCACCAGCAGAGATGCCGGGACTCCAGTGCCAGCAAGCAATCAGCCCCAGCATTTT
CATSRDAGTPVPASNQPQHF
>TRBD2|TRBV29-1|few|14|TRBJ2-1
TGCAGCGTTGAAGTCGGGGCGGGAGGTGGAGAGCAGTTCTTC
CSVEVGAGGGEQFF
>-|TRBV7-2|many|12|TRBJ2-7
TGTGCCAGCAGCGCGAGGTCGAGGGAGCAGTACTTC
CASSARSREQYF
>-|TRBV28|many|14|TRBJ2-6
TGTGCCAGCAGTTGGGCCACTGGGGCCAACGTCCTGACTTTC
CASSWATGANVLTF
>TRBD2|TRBV2|many|16|TRBJ2-3
TGTGCCAGCAGTGGGGCTAGCGGGAGGGCCACAGATACGCAGTATTTT
CASSGASGRATDTQYF
>-|TRBV20-1|many|15|TRBJ2-1
TGCAGTGCTAGAGTTGGGACCAAAGGGTCCAATGAGCAGTTCTTC
CSARVGTKGSNEQFF
>TRBD2|TRBV28|few|16|TRBJ2-1
TGTGCCAGCAGTTTGGGCGCGGGAGGTTTCTCGAATGAGCAGTTCTTC
CASSLGAGGFSNEQFF
>TRBD2|TRBV4-1|few|17|TRBJ2-1
TGCGCCAGCAGCCAAGATCCAGCGGGAGGAGTACTCGATGAGCAGTTCTTC
CASSQDPAGGVLDEQFF
>-|TRBV29-1|-|14|TRBJ2-1
TGCAGCGTTCAACAGGGCGGGTCCTACAATGAGCAGTTCTTC
CSVQQGGSYNEQFF
>-|TRBV28|-|12|TRBJ2-7
TGTGCCAGCAGTTTAAAGGCCCTCGGGCAGTACTTC
CASSLKALGQYF
>-|TRBV11-2|many|14|TRBJ2-1
TGTGCCAGCAGCTTAGGGGCCGGAGACAATGAGCAGTTCTTC
CASSLGAGDNEQFF
>-|TRBV12-5|-|13|TRBJ2-1
TGTGCTAGTGGTTTGTCAGGCTACAATGAGCAGTTCTTC
CASGLSGYNEQFF
>-|TRBV29-1|few|15|TRBJ2-2
TGCAGCGTTGGGGGACGCATATCGAACACCGGGGAGCTGTTTTTT
CSVGGRISNTGELFF
>-|TRBV2|many|16|TRBJ2-7
TGTGCCAGCAGATTCGAGGACAGCGACCTCCTCTACGAGCAGTACTTC
CASRFEDSDLLYEQYF
>TRBD2|TRBV20-1|many|14|TRBJ2-7
TGCAGTGCTCAGATACTAGCGGGAGTAAACGAGCAGTACTTC
CSAQILAGVNEQYF
>-|TRBV11-3|many|12|TRBJ2-1
TGTGCCAGCGGGGGAAAGTACAATGAGCAGTTCTTC
CASGGKYNEQFF
>-|TRBV29-1|-|16|TRBJ2-7
TGCAGCGTTTCTGACTCCCCCAACCACAGTTTCTACGAGCAGTACTTC
CSVSDSPNHSFYEQYF
>-|TRBV27|few|15|TRBJ1-1
TGTGCCAGCAGTTTCCGGGGCCGAGGGAACACTGAAGCTTTCTTT
CASSFRGRGNTEAFF
>TRBD2|TRBV12-3/TRBV12-4|many|16|TRBJ2-1
TGTGCCAGCAGTTTAATCCTAGCGGGAAGGGTCGATGAGCAGTTCTTC
CASSLILAGRVDEQFF
>-|TRBV5-5|few|14|TRBJ2-7
TGTGCCAGCAGCTCAGGAACAGTCCCATACGAGCAGTACTTC
CASSSGTVPYEQYF
>-|TRBV5-1|many|16|TRBJ2-7
TGCGCCAGCAGCTTGGATATAGACCCGGAAGAGCATGAGCAGTACTTC
CASSLDIDPEEHEQYF
>-|TRBV18|-|13|TRBJ2-7
TGTGTCAGCTCACCACGGGGGGCCGTCGAGCAGTACTTC
CVSSPRGAVEQYF
>-|TRBV9|many|15|TRBJ2-1
TGTGCCAGCAGCGTAGACAGTAGTCCCTACAATGAGCAGTTCTTC
CASSVDSSPYNEQFF
>-|TRBV19|-|14|TRBJ1-1
TGTGCCAGTAGTATAGATCTAACCACGGGAGAAGCTTTCTTT
CASSIDLTTGEAFF
>TRBD1|TRBV19|few|14|TRBJ2-7
TGTGCCAGTAGCGCCGGGACAGTCACCTACGAGCAGTACTTC
CASSAGTVTYEQYF
>TRBD2|TRBV19|many|14|TRBJ2-7
TGTGCCAGTAGTACCAGCGGGAGGAAGGTCGAGCAGTACTTC
CASSTSGRKVEQYF
>-|TRBV5-1|-|15|TRBJ2-1
TGCGCCAGCAGCAAAACTAGTAACTCCTACAATGAGCAGTTCTTC
CASSKTSNSYNEQFF
>-|TRBV3-1|many|13|TRBJ2-2
TGTGCCAGCAGCCTAGGGTTTTCCGGGGAGCTGTTTTTT
CASSLGFSGELFF
>-|TRBV27|few|16|TRBJ2-3
TGTGCCAGCACTAAACGCAGGGGGACTAGCACAGATACGCAGTATTTT
CASTKRRGTSTDTQYF
>-|TRBV28|many|13|TRBJ2-7
TGTGCCAGCAACGGCGGGGCTTCCTACGAGCAGTACTTC
CASNGGASYEQYF
>TRBD1|TRBV2|many|13|TRBJ1-1
TGTGCCAGCAGTGGAGACAGGGTTACTGAAGCTTTCTTT
CASSGDRVTEAFF
>-|TRBV5-1|many|14|TRBJ1-1
TGCGCCAGCAGCCCCGGGCTCATGAACACTGAAGCTTTCTTT
CASSPGLMNTEAFF
>TRBD2|TRBV2|many|13|TRBJ2-1
TGTGCCAGCAGAGGGGGACTAGCGAATGAGCAGTTCTTC
CASRGGLANEQFF
>TRBD2|TRBV5-1|many|14|TRBJ2-5
TGCGCCAGCAGCCCGGGACTAGCTACACAGACCCAGTACTTC
CASSPGLATQTQYF